This entry lists 27 T cell receptor beta chains sequenced from one sample in a study of T cells in localized non-small cell lung cancer. This table comes from immunoSEQ multiplex PCR, and its TCRdb copy is limited to in-frame clones, with some not included. The table has 100,000 to 150,000 clones, roughly 90% seen once. The sequenced sample was peripheral blood, obtained before any cancer treatment. The origin of the receptors is a female donor older than 55 with stage I lung adenocarcinoma.

This clone was picked up one time. The chain recombines TRBV6-5 with TRBJ1-1; D call uncertain. V lost 6 bases and J lost 0, with 14 bases in between. This CDR3 has 15 amino acids. The germline V gene has CDR1 MNHEY and CDR2 SVGAGI. As DNA, the CDR3 is TGTGCCAGCAGCGCCCTAGCCGTGATGAACACTGAAGCTTTCTTT. Its protein product is CASSALAVMNTEAFF.

This clone was counted a few times. The rearrangement joins TRBV11-2 to TRBJ2-5; TRBD1 agrees at 8 bases. After removal of 4 bases from V and 2 bases from J, the junction contained 3 bases not matched to a gene. This CDR3 contains 14 residues. Germline values: CDR1 SGHAT, CDR2 FQNNGV. This CDR3 is CASSYRTGQETQYF. The CDR3 DNA sequence: TGTGCCAGCAGCTACAGGACAGGGCAAGAGACCCAGTACTTC.

The chain joins TRBV5-1 to TRBJ2-3; D uncertain. CDR3 length: 12 amino acids. The germline CDR1 and CDR2 sequences are SGHRS and YFSETQ. V lost 1 base, J lost 4 bases, and 4 bases lay in between. This CDR3 reads CASSLKSDTQYF. CDR3 DNA sequence: TGCGCCAGCAGCTTGAAGTCAGATACGCAGTATTTT. Using reference TRBV5-1 and TRBJ2-3 for the parts outside the CDR3, the full variable domain is KAGVTQTPRYLIKTRGQQVTLSCSPISGHRSVSWYQQTPGQGLQFLFEYFSETQRNKGNFPGRFSGRQFSNSRSEMNVSTLELGDSALYLCASSLKSDTQYFGPGTRLTVL.

This chain connects TRBV19 to TRBJ2-1; D possibly matches TRBD1 or TRBD2 (5 bases each). CDR3 length: 13 amino acids. Trimming stripped 6 bases from V and 9 bases from J, with 15 bases between. The germline V gene encodes CDR1 LNHDA and CDR2 SQIVND (reference sequence). Here the CDR3 reads CASRGDPPTEQFF. The CDR3 coding sequence is TGTGCCAGTAGAGGGGACCCCCCTACTGAGCAGTTCTTC.

The chain joins TRBV7-6 to TRBJ1-2; a weak D match, TRBD1 (5 bases). Germline CDR1 is SGHVS and CDR2 is FNYEAQ. CDR3 length: 14 residues. Trimming removed 5 bases from V and 7 bases from J, with 17 bases in between. CDR3: CASSPRAGDFGYTF. CDR3 DNA sequence: TGTGCCAGCAGCCCCAGGGCGGGGGATTTTGGCTACACCTTC.

The chain employs TRBV6-1 and TRBJ1-2; 7 nucleotides align to TRBD1. The CDR3 extends over 14 amino acids. Germline V lookup: CDR1 MNHNS, CDR2 SASEGT. V lost 4 bases to trimming and J lost 6 bases; unmatched junction nucleotides: 8. The CDR3 nucleotides are TGTGCCAGCAGTGTCGACAGGGTAGTTAATGGCTACACCTTC. As protein: CASSVDRVVNGYTF.

This clone has only one observation. An end of the junction differs from the germline gene, which may be a read error. The chain carries TRBV7-7 and TRBJ2-5; D possibly matches TRBD1 or TRBD2 (7 bases each). Germline assignment: CDR1 SSHAT and CDR2 FNYEAQ (reference sequence). The CDR3 contains 14 residues. The CDR3 reads CASSPAGQQETQYF. CDR3 in DNA: TGTGCTAGCAGTCCAGCGGGACAGCAAGAGACCCAGTACTTC.

The chain is built from TRBV7-6 and TRBJ2-7; D is uncertain. Trimming took off 4 bases at V and 2 bases at J, with 9 bases between the two ends. CDR1 SGHVS and CDR2 FNYEAQ come from the germline V gene. The CDR3 has 13 amino acids. CDR3 sequence (DNA): TGTGCCAGCAGCTCCCCAGGTACCTACGAGCAGTACTTC. This sequence encodes CASSSPGTYEQYF.

The V call is TRBV5-6, the J call TRBJ2-3, with unresolved D. Germline CDR1 and CDR2: SGHDT and YYEEEE. The ends were cut back, 0 bases at V and 4 bases at J, with 6 bases in the middle. This CDR3 region has 13 residues. In DNA, the CDR3 is TGTGCCAGCAGCTTGGTAGGGCCAGATACGCAGTATTTT. Protein sequence: CASSLVGPDTQYF.

The chain carries TRBV9 and TRBJ2-1; no clear D gene. This CDR3 has 13 amino acids. Trimming stripped 1 base from V and 3 bases from J, with 5 bases between. Looked up from germline, CDR1 is SGDLS and CDR2 is YYNGEE. CDR3 sequence: CASSVQVYNEQFF. For the CDR3, the DNA is TGTGCCAGCAGCGTACAGGTCTACAATGAGCAGTTCTTC.

The rearrangement uses TRBV7-8 and TRBJ2-7, with 9 bases matching TRBD2. Germline loops: CDR1 SGHVS, CDR2 FQNEAQ. Trimming removed 4 bases from V and 0 bases from J; junction bases left unmatched: 4. The CDR3 covers 15 residues. CDR3 residues: CASSSLAGASYEQYF. The CDR3 bases are TGTGCCAGCAGCTCTTTAGCGGGGGCCTCCTACGAGCAGTACTTC.

This chain connects TRBV9 to TRBJ2-2; the D gene is possibly TRBD2 (5 bases). Trimming shortened V by 0 bases and J by 6 bases, and 12 bases separated the two germline ends. Germline CDR1 SGDLS, CDR2 YYNGEE. This CDR3 contains 15 residues. The CDR3 DNA reads TGTGCCAGCAGCGTAGCCGTGGACTGGGCCGGGGAGCTGTTTTTT. Its protein is CASSVAVDWAGELFF.

In this sample, this clone turned up once. The chain has TRBV7-9 and TRBJ2-1; 7 nucleotides agree with TRBD2. Germline loops: CDR1 SEHNR, CDR2 FQNEAQ (reference sequence). V was pared by 0 bases and J by 7 bases, with 3 bases of the junction left unmatched. This CDR3 comprises 14 residues. The CDR3 loop reads CASSLAGGPNEQFF. DNA for the CDR3: TGTGCCAGCAGCTTAGCGGGAGGGCCTAATGAGCAGTTCTTC.

The chain recombines TRBV6-5 with TRBJ2-7; 7 bases are a match to TRBD1. Germline CDR1 and CDR2: MNHEY and SVGAGI. Trimming removed 7 bases from V and 0 bases from J; junction bases left unmatched: 6. The CDR3 sequence is 14 residues long. CDR3 DNA: TGTGCCAGCAATATTGGGGACAGCTCCTACGAGCAGTACTTC. Protein product: CASNIGDSSYEQYF.

The chain is built from TRBV15 and TRBJ1-5, with 10 bases aligning to TRBD1. Germline V gene sequence: CDR1 LNHNV, CDR2 YYDKDF (reference sequence). Unmatched junction bases numbered 6, after V lost 0 bases and J lost 7 bases. The CDR3 length is 16 residues. DNA for the CDR3: TGTGCCACCAGCAGAGATAGGACAGGGGGGGAACAGCCCCAGCATTTT. This codes for CATSRDRTGGEQPQHF.

The J gene is TRBJ2-2, the V gene TRBV9; the match to TRBD2 covers 12 bases. From germline, CDR1 is SGDLS and CDR2 YYNGEE. The CDR3 is 17 residues long. Losses at the gene ends were 4 bases for V and 9 bases for J; bases not matched to a gene: 13. This chain's CDR3 is CASSPISSGRASRELFF. The CDR3 DNA reads TGTGCCAGCAGCCCTATCTCTAGCGGGAGGGCCTCCCGGGAGCTGTTTTTT.

The chain is built from TRBV9 and TRBJ2-1; D unclear. This CDR3 has 12 amino acids. Trimming left V 4 bases short and J 8 bases short, with 10 bases between. Germline V CDR1 and CDR2: SGDLS, YYNGEE. CDR3 loop: CASSRSSDEQFF. CDR3 DNA: TGTGCCAGCAGCAGGAGCTCGGATGAGCAGTTCTTC.

The chain joins TRBV5-6 to TRBJ2-7; D is unclear. V was trimmed by 0 bases and J by 2 bases, leaving 3 bases between them. The CDR3 is 12 amino acids. Germline CDR1 reads SGHDT; CDR2 reads YYEEEE. CDR3 bases: TGTGCCAGCAGCTTGGAACCCTACGAGCAGTACTTC. Protein sequence: CASSLEPYEQYF.

The chain is built from TRBV5-4 and TRBJ2-3, with 7 positions matching TRBD1. Germline CDR1 is SGHNT and CDR2 is YYREEE (reference sequence). The trim removed 3 bases at V and 1 base at J, leaving 5 bases unmatched. The length of the CDR3 is 15 residues. The CDR3 region is CASSSGGRGTDTQYF. The CDR3 DNA follows: TGTGCCAGCAGCTCAGGGGGTAGGGGCACAGATACGCAGTATTTT.

This clone was observed a few times. The rearrangement uses TRBV7-9 and TRBJ2-1; tentative D call: TRBD2 (5 bases). CDR3 length equals 13 residues. The V and J ends lost 3 bases and 15 bases respectively, with 18 bases between them. CDR1 and CDR2 from the germline V gene are SEHNR and FQNEAQ (reference sequence). CDR3 coding DNA: TGTGCCAGCAGCTTTAGGTTGGACTCGAGGATGTTCTTC. This translates into CASSFRLDSRMFF.

V is TRBV19 and J is TRBJ1-3, with TRBD1 identical over 8 bases. Germline CDR1 and CDR2: LNHDA and SQIVND (reference sequence). This CDR3 has 15 amino acids. V shed 6 bases, J shed 3 bases, and the junction held 7 bases outside the gene matches. The CDR3 nucleotides read TGTGCCAGTAGCCCCCTGACAGGGGATGGAAACACCATATATTTT. This codes for CASSPLTGDGNTIYF.

This chain connects TRBV6-4 to TRBJ1-2; D may be TRBD1 (5 bases). This CDR3 region has 14 residues. The V end was cut by 6 bases, the J end by 4 bases, with 15 bases between. Per the germline V gene, CDR1 is MRHNA and CDR2 is SNTAGT. CDR3 amino acids: CASSPGTVGYGYTF. The CDR3 DNA follows: TGTGCCAGCAGCCCCGGGACCGTGGGCTATGGCTACACCTTC.

The chain has TRBV6-6 and TRBJ1-1; D is ambiguous. The CDR3 is 14 residues long. Germline lookup yields CDR1 MNHNY and CDR2 SVGAGI (reference sequence). V gave up 2 bases and J gave up 3 bases, with 10 bases separating them. For the CDR3, the DNA is TGTGCCAGCAGTTACGGGGTCGGGGACACTGAAGCTTTCTTT. This codes for CASSYGVGDTEAFF.

The CDR3 spells CASSELRGSSYNEQFF. CDR3 DNA: TGTGCCAGCAGTGAGTTACGCGGGAGTTCCTACAATGAGCAGTTCTTC. The chain links TRBV25-1 to TRBJ2-1; 7 bases line up with TRBD2. The CDR3 length is 16 residues. CDR1 is MGHDK and CDR2 is SYGVNS in the germline V gene. V gave up 3 bases and J gave up 1 base; unmatched junction bases: 6.

The genes are TRBV15 and TRBJ2-2; the match to TRBD2 covers 8 bases. The junction had 5 bases not matched to a gene; V was cut back by 4 bases and J by 4 bases. CDR1 is LNHNV, CDR2 YYDKDF, per germline (reference sequence). The CDR3 runs to 15 residues. CDR3 region: CATSKSAGATGELFF. CDR3 bases: TGTGCCACCAGCAAATCAGCGGGAGCCACCGGGGAGCTGTTTTTT.

The J gene is TRBJ2-6, the V gene TRBV5-6; 7 nucleotides match TRBD1. The CDR3 has 16 amino acids. V dropped 4 bases and J dropped 0; count of bases not matched to a gene: 4. Per the germline V gene, CDR1 is SGHDT and CDR2 is YYEEEE. Here the CDR3 reads CASSPDRRSGANVLTF. DNA for the CDR3: TGTGCCAGCAGCCCGGACAGGCGCTCTGGGGCCAACGTCCTGACTTTC.

The rearrangement joins TRBV7-9 to TRBJ1-3; D uncertain. The ends were cut back, 5 bases at V and 0 bases at J, with 5 bases in the middle. CDR1 and CDR2 (germline): SEHNR, FQNEAQ (reference sequence). This CDR3 is 13 amino acids long. The CDR3 DNA follows: TGTGCCAGCAGCCTGAGCTCTGGAAACACCATATATTTT. Residues: CASSLSSGNTIYF.